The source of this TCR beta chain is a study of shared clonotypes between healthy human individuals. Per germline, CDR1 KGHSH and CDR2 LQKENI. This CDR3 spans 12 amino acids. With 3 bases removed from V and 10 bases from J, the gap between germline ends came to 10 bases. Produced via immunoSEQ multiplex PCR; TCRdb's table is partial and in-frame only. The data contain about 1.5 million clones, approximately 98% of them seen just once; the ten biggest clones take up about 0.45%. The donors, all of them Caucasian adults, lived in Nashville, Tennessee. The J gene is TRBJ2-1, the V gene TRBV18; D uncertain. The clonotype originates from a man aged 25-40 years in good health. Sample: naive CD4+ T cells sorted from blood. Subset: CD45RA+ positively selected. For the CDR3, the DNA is TGTGCCAGCTCACCGTCGCCTGAGGAGCAGTTCTTC. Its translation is CASSPSPEEQFF.